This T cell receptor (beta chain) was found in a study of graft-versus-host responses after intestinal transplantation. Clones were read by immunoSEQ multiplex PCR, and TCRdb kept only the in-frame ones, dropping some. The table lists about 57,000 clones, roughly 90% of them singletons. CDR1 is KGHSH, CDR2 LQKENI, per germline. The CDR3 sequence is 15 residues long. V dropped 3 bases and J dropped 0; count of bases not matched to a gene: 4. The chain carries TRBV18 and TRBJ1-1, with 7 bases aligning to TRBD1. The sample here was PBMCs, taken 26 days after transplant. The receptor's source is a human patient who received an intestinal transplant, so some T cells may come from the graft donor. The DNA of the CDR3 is TGTGCCAGCTCACCGGGACAGAAGATGAACACTGAAGCTTTCTTT. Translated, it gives CASSPGQKMNTEAFF.